The 28 T cell receptor beta chains presented below share a single source sample, sequenced in a study of blood T cell repertoires in COVID-19 (dated by TCRdb to about 2020). Receptor amplification or capture employed the immunoSEQ multiplex PCR assay. TCRdb mirrors the immuneACCESS table, restricted to in-frame sequences. Some clones are absent from its copies; in checked studies, under half trace to an unresolved V gene, and the reason for the others is unknown. The sample records approximately 170,000 clones, approximately 85% of which are singletons. 6.5% to 7.5% of the sample is in the top ten clones. Sequencing was done on a sample of peripheral blood. These TCRs come from a man older than 75 with COVID-19, enrolled during active disease.

This sequence joins TRBV18 and TRBJ1-1; a weak D match, TRBD1 (5 bases). The V end lost 1 base, the J end lost 2 bases, and 11 bases lay between the germline ends. Germline V CDR1 and CDR2: KGHSH, LQKENI. The length of the CDR3 is 15 residues. Here the CDR3 reads CASSPQGQGNTEAFF. The CDR3 region has the DNA TGTGCCAGCTCACCACAGGGCCAGGGAAACACTGAAGCTTTCTTT.

The gene calls are TRBV3-1 (or the pseudogene TRBV3-2) and TRBJ1-1, with TRBD1 as a possible D gene (5 bases). The V and J ends lost 4 bases and 0 bases respectively, with 18 bases between them. Germline V gene sequence: CDR1 LGHDT, CDR2 YNNKEL (reference sequence). The CDR3 consists of 17 residues. CDR3 protein: CASSPRARVFLNTEAFF. DNA for the CDR3: TGTGCCAGCAGCCCTCGGGCCAGGGTTTTTTTGAACACTGAAGCTTTCTTT.

This rearrangement joins TRBV4-2 to TRBJ2-5, with a tentative D call TRBD1 (7 bases). CDR1 LGHNA and CDR2 YNFKEQ come from the germline V gene. V lost 1 base and J 5 bases, leaving 20 bases between the germline ends. The CDR3 sequence is 17 residues long. The CDR3 here is CASSQGFGGGRAETQYF. CDR3 sequence (DNA): TGTGCCAGCAGCCAAGGGTTTGGAGGGGGCCGGGCGGAGACCCAGTACTTC.

The rearrangement links TRBV4-1 to TRBJ1-4, with D possibly TRBD1 on 5 matching bases. CDR1 and CDR2 (germline): MGHRA, YSYEKL. V was clipped by 0 bases and J by 2 bases, with 13 bases between them. This CDR3 region has 17 residues. The CDR3 coding sequence is TGCGCCAGCAGCCAAGATAGGTCGGGGGGGACTAATGAAAAACTGTTTTTT. Encoded protein: CASSQDRSGGTNEKLFF.

Worth noting for this clone: An end of the junction does not agree with germline; a read error may underlie this. The CDR3 region is CASSFRSPEDRVVF. The CDR3 bases are TGTGCCAGCAGCTTTCGGTCCCCCGAGGACAGGGTGGTTTTC. This rearrangement joins TRBV7-3 to TRBJ2-7; 8 nucleotides align to TRBD1. This CDR3 region has 14 residues. Germline V gene lookup returns CDR1 SGHTA and CDR2 FQGTGA.

This clone was seen only once. This rearrangement joins TRBV3-1 (or the pseudogene TRBV3-2) to TRBJ2-1, with TRBD2 matching over 8 bases. Germline loops: CDR1 LGHDT, CDR2 YNNKEL (reference sequence). This CDR3 has 15 residues. V shed 3 bases, J shed 3 bases, and the junction held 4 bases outside the gene matches. In DNA form, the CDR3 reads TGTGCCAGCAGCCAGAGCGGGGGCAACTACAATGAGCAGTTCTTC. Protein sequence: CASSQSGGNYNEQFF.

This clone appeared a few times. V and J are TRBV4-3 and TRBJ1-4; unclear D gene. Germline CDR1 reads LGHNA; CDR2 reads YSLEER. Trimming removed 2 bases from V and 0 bases from J, with 19 bases in between. The CDR3 is 19 amino acids. DNA of the CDR3: TGCGCCAGCAGCCAAAACAGAATTGGAGGAATTGCAACTAATGAAAAACTGTTTTTT. It translates to CASSQNRIGGIATNEKLFF.

The gene calls are TRBV2 and TRBJ1-5, with 10 bases identical to TRBD1. Germline-derived CDR1 and CDR2 are SNHLY and FYNNEI. The ends lost 5 bases at V and 6 bases at J; junction bases unmatched: 7. The CDR3 has 15 amino acids. As DNA, the CDR3 is TGTGCCAGCAGTCCCGGACAGGGGGGGGGTCAGCCCCAGCATTTT. Protein product: CASSPGQGGGQPQHF.

V gene TRBV9 combines with J gene TRBJ2-3; D might be TRBD2 (7 bases). The V and J ends lost 0 bases and 6 bases respectively, with 14 bases between them. The CDR3 runs to 15 residues. Germline lookup yields CDR1 SGDLS and CDR2 YYNGEE. The CDR3 bases are TGTGCCAGCAGCGTAGGCGGGGGCCTAGCCGATACGCAGTATTTT. Residues: CASSVGGGLADTQYF. The full variable domain, in which reference TRBV9 and TRBJ2-3 provide the parts outside the CDR3, is DSGVTQTPKHLITATGQRVTLRCSPRSGDLSVYWYQQSLDQGLQFLIQYYNGEERAKGNILERFSAQQFPDLHSELNLSSLELGDSALYFCASSVGGGLADTQYFGPGTRLTVL.

This clone was recorded once. The chain couples TRBV7-3 to TRBJ2-3; D is ambiguous. V was shortened by 2 bases and J by 1 base, with 16 bases between the two germline ends. In germline, CDR1 is SGHTA, CDR2 FQGTGA. The CDR3 totals 17 residues. The CDR3 nucleotides read TGTGCCAGCAGCTTACGAAGAGGTACCTCAGGCACAGATACGCAGTATTTT. Encoded protein: CASSLRRGTSGTDTQYF. The entire variable domain, with the rest obtained from reference TRBV7-3 and TRBJ2-3, is as follows: GAGVSQTPSNKVTEKGKYVELRCDPISGHTALYWYRQSLGQGPEFLIYFQGTGAADDSGLPNDRFFAVRPEGSVSTLKIQRTERGDSAVYLCASSLRRGTSGTDTQYFGPGTRLTVL.

This clone showed up just once. This chain connects TRBV19 to TRBJ2-3, with D possibly being TRBD1 (5 bases). The CDR3 has 14 residues. The V gene's germline CDR1 is LNHDA and CDR2 SQIVND (reference sequence). V lost 5 bases and J lost 3, with 12 bases in between. Here the CDR3 DNA reads TGTGCCAGTAGTTCCGCCCCAGGGACAGATACGCAGTATTTT. It encodes CASSSAPGTDTQYF. Using reference TRBV19 and TRBJ2-3 for the parts outside the CDR3, the full variable domain is DGGITQSPKYLFRKEGQNVTLSCEQNLNHDAMYWYRQDPGQGLRLIYYSQIVNDFQKGDIAEGYSVSREKKESFPLTVTSAQKNPTAFYLCASSSAPGTDTQYFGPGTRLTVL.

The chain combines TRBV27 with TRBJ1-1; 8 nucleotides agree with TRBD1. V trimming: 6 bases; J trimming: 6 bases; junction bases outside the gene matches: 6. There are 13 residues in the CDR3. CDR1 is MNHEY and CDR2 is SMNVEV in the germline V gene (reference sequence). The CDR3 sequence is CASRQDRDAEAFF. DNA for the CDR3: TGTGCCAGCAGACAGGACAGGGACGCTGAAGCTTTCTTT.

This chain links TRBV6-1 with TRBJ2-7; 9 bases fit TRBD1. This CDR3 is built from 18 residues. V shed 4 bases and J 6 bases; nucleotides not matched to a gene: 19. Germline-derived CDR1 and CDR2 are MNHNS and SASEGT. CDR3 loop: CASSGRTGASSRGPEQYF. DNA of the CDR3: TGTGCCAGCAGTGGACGGACAGGGGCCTCCAGCAGGGGACCCGAGCAGTACTTC.

The chain couples TRBV5-1 to TRBJ1-5; D may be TRBD1 (6 bases). Between the trimmed V and J ends, which lost 4 bases and 1 base, there was a span of 12 bases. CDR1 is SGHRS, CDR2 YFSETQ, per germline. This CDR3 region has 15 residues. CDR3 in amino acids: CASSLGGQSNQPQHF. The CDR3, as DNA: TGCGCCAGCAGCCTCGGTGGACAGAGCAATCAGCCCCAGCATTTT.

V usage is TRBV13 and J usage is TRBJ2-5, with D maybe TRBD1 (6 bases). Germline V lookup: CDR1 PRHDT, CDR2 FYEKMQ (reference sequence). The V gene lost 7 bases and the J gene lost 3 bases, with 9 bases spanning the gap. This CDR3 comprises 12 residues. The CDR3 DNA follows: TGTGCCAGCAACAACAGGGAAGAGACCCAGTACTTC. Protein: CASNNREETQYF.

This chain links TRBV18 with TRBJ1-2; D uncertain. With 3 bases removed from V and 4 bases from J, the gap between germline ends came to 12 bases. The CDR3 spans 14 residues. The V gene's germline CDR1 is KGHSH and CDR2 LQKENI. CDR3 residues: CASSPGGMTYGYTF. The CDR3 DNA follows: TGTGCCAGCTCACCGGGAGGGATGACCTATGGCTACACCTTC.

DNA of the CDR3: TGTGCCAGCAGCCCCAGGGGGGGACAGGGGACCGATGAGCAGTTCTTC. This sequence encodes CASSPRGGQGTDEQFF. The chain links TRBV5-5 to TRBJ2-1, with 10 bases matching TRBD1. Germline trimming cut 4 bases from V and 8 bases from J; bases unmatched to any gene: 12. Germline V gene lookup returns CDR1 SGHKS and CDR2 YYEKEE (reference sequence). This CDR3 has 16 amino acids.

Points on this clone: The conserved closing phenylalanine or tryptophan is absent in this CDR3, likely reflecting a read error. It is unclear where the CDR3 begins or ends on the DNA, so no DNA is shown, and the CDR3 is as TCRdb lists it. CDR3 residues: CASSATQGQVSGFS. The V call is TRBV7-9, the J call TRBJ2-3; TRBD1, as called in the table, went unchecked against the DNA. The CDR3 numbers 14 amino acids, ends counted. CDR1 SEHNR and CDR2 FQNEAQ come from the germline V gene (reference sequence).

The chain combines TRBV4-1 with TRBJ1-3; no firm D call. Germline assignment: CDR1 MGHRA and CDR2 YSYEKL. The ends were cut back, 4 bases at V and 0 bases at J, with 10 bases in the middle. The CDR3 covers 15 residues. The DNA for the CDR3 is TGCGCCAGCAGCCCGGTGACATCCTCTGGAAACACCATATATTTT. Amino acid sequence: CASSPVTSSGNTIYF.

The genes are TRBV7-6 and TRBJ2-7, with 8 bases lining up with TRBD2. There are 16 residues in the CDR3. The V gene end was trimmed by 2 bases and the J gene end by 4 bases; junction bases not matched to a gene: 10. Germline V gives CDR1 SGHVS, CDR2 FNYEAQ. CDR3 in amino acids: CASSLPPGLGPYEQYF. The CDR3 bases are TGTGCCAGCAGCTTACCACCGGGACTAGGACCTTACGAGCAGTACTTC.

This sequence joins TRBV11-2 and TRBJ2-3; 7 bases agree with TRBD2. This CDR3 is built from 15 residues. The germline V gene encodes CDR1 SGHAT and CDR2 FQNNGV. Germline trimming cut 0 bases from V and 4 bases from J; bases unmatched to any gene: 4. The CDR3 spells CASSLDGGRADTQYF. DNA for the CDR3: TGTGCCAGCAGCTTAGACGGGGGGAGGGCAGATACGCAGTATTTT.

The CDR3 here is CASSRADGELFF. The CDR3 DNA reads TGTGCCAGTTCGAGGGCGGACGGGGAGCTGTTTTTT. This sequence joins TRBV19 and TRBJ2-2, with a possible D match to TRBD2 (5 bases). Germline CDR1 LNHDA, CDR2 SQIVND (reference sequence). This CDR3 is built from 12 residues. V lost 8 bases and J 7 bases, leaving 11 bases between the germline ends.

This clone has a single count. The chain joins TRBV5-4 to TRBJ1-3, with 7 bases matching TRBD1. Germline V lookup: CDR1 SGHNT, CDR2 YYREEE (reference sequence). After removal of 0 bases from V and 0 bases from J, the junction contained 3 bases not matched to a gene. This CDR3 has 16 residues. As DNA, the CDR3 is TGTGCCAGCAGCTTGGGGGCAGGGGGCTCTGGAAACACCATATATTTT. Translated: CASSLGAGGSGNTIYF.

V and J are TRBV28 and TRBJ2-3; TRBD2 agrees at 7 bases. This CDR3 comprises 15 residues. Trimming at V came to 4 bases and at J to 10 bases, leaving 14 bases not matched to a gene. Germline V gene lookup returns CDR1 MDHEN and CDR2 SYDVKM. CDR3 sequence reads: CASSSEGTIQVSQYF. CDR3 sequence (DNA): TGTGCCAGCAGTTCCGAGGGGACTATCCAGGTGTCGCAGTATTTT.

This chain uses TRBV18 with TRBJ1-6; 10 bases are a match to TRBD1. The CDR3 contains 15 residues. CDR1 KGHSH and CDR2 LQKENI come from the germline V gene. V shed 2 bases, J shed 10 bases, and the junction held 5 bases outside the gene matches. CDR3 sequence: CASSPGRDRGSPLHF. CDR3 nucleotide sequence: TGTGCCAGCTCACCAGGGCGGGACAGGGGATCACCCCTCCACTTT.

The chain carries TRBV6-6 and TRBJ1-1, with a tentative D call TRBD1 (6 bases). CDR1 is MNHNY, CDR2 SVGAGI, per germline (reference sequence). The V and J ends lost 5 bases and 0 bases respectively, with 10 bases between them. The CDR3 consists of 14 residues. CDR3 bases: TGTGCCAGCAGTGACACAGGGTTGAACACTGAAGCTTTCTTT. Translation gives CASSDTGLNTEAFF.

V usage is TRBV9 and J usage is TRBJ2-3; a weak D match, TRBD2 (7 bases). Germline V CDR1 and CDR2: SGDLS, YYNGEE. The ends were cut back, 4 bases at V and 3 bases at J, with 15 bases in the middle. The CDR3 length is 15 residues. CDR3 protein: CASSPPGGVTDTQYF. CDR3 coding DNA: TGTGCCAGCAGCCCCCCGGGGGGCGTGACAGATACGCAGTATTTT. Full variable domain (missing parts from reference TRBV9 and TRBJ2-3): DSGVTQTPKHLITATGQRVTLRCSPRSGDLSVYWYQQSLDQGLQFLIQYYNGEERAKGNILERFSAQQFPDLHSELNLSSLELGDSALYFCASSPPGGVTDTQYFGPGTRLTVL.

This sequence joins TRBV3-1 (or the pseudogene TRBV3-2) and TRBJ2-3; D remains unclear. The CDR3 totals 15 residues. The V gene's germline CDR1 is LGHDT and CDR2 YNNKEL (reference sequence). V was shortened by 1 base and J by 9 bases, with 17 bases between the two germline ends. This CDR3 is CASSQVKIGGSTQYF. The CDR3, as DNA: TGTGCCAGCAGCCAAGTCAAGATAGGCGGTTCGACGCAGTATTTT.